Listed below are T cell receptor beta chains from one sample, sequenced in a study of beta chain features in type 1 diabetes. TCRdb's copy holds only in-frame clones and misses some; the assay was immunoSEQ multiplex PCR. The sample consists of roughly 260,000 clones, approximately 10% of them appearing once. Sequencing was done on a sample of naive CD4+ T cells from blood. The receptors come from a young man with type 1 diabetes. CDR3s include the opening cysteine and the closing phenylalanine or tryptophan. D genes are given only for firm matches. Expanded clones get a size class; other rows say once, few or many, or leave the size out.

D	V	size	J	DNA	CDR3
TRBD2	TRBV7-2	few	TRBJ2-3	TGTGCCAGCAGCCCCAGACTAGCGGGGGGGATGGGAGATACGCAGTATTTT	CASSPRLAGGMGDTQYF
TRBD2	TRBV5-4	few	TRBJ2-7	TGTGCCAGCGGTCCTGGGACTACGGGCGAGCAGTACTTC	CASGPGTTGEQYF
.	TRBV7-9	.	TRBJ1-1	TGTGCCAGCAGCCCAAGCCGGGATGGGGACACTGAAGCTTTCTTT	CASSPSRDGDTEAFF
.	TRBV19	.	TRBJ1-1	TGTGCCAGTACCGCTATGAACACTGAAGCTTTCTTT	CASTAMNTEAFF
.	TRBV7-2	.	TRBJ1-4	TGTGCCAGCAGCTTAATGGCCCCTGGAGCTAATGAAAAACTGTTTTTT	CASSLMAPGANEKLFF
.	TRBV9	.	TRBJ2-5	TGTGCCAGCAGCGGGGGACTTGGGCGCGTCGAGACCCAGTACTTC	CASSGGLGRVETQYF
TRBD1	TRBV19	.	TRBJ2-7	TGTGCCAGTAGTATGGGGACAGGGGGCGACGAGCAGTACTTC	CASSMGTGGDEQYF
.	TRBV28	.	TRBJ2-7	TGTGCCAGCTCCCCTGTCCTCTACGAGCAGTACTTC	CASSPVLYEQYF
.	TRBV15	.	TRBJ1-1	TGTGCCACCAGCAGAGGCGGGGACACTGAAGCTTTCTTT	CATSRGGDTEAFF
.	TRBV28	few	TRBJ2-7	TGTGCCAGCAGGGAGGGAAACTCCCGCTACGAGCAGTACTTC	CASREGNSRYEQYF
TRBD2	TRBV4-2	once	TRBJ2-3	TGTGCCAGCAGCCCGATAGCGGGGGGGCCGGTCGATACGCAGTATTTT	CASSPIAGGPVDTQYF
.	TRBV5-6	.	TRBJ1-2	TGTGCCAGCAGCTTGTCATTGGACAGAAGTTCCTATGGCTACACCTTC	CASSLSLDRSSYGYTF
TRBD1	TRBV5-1	few	TRBJ1-4	TGCGCCAGCAGCTCGACGACAGGGCGGCGGGAAAAACTGTTTTTT	CASSSTTGRREKLFF
TRBD1	TRBV15	few	TRBJ2-2	TGTGCCACCAGCAGAGGAAGACAGGGAAACACCGGGGAGCTGTTTTTT	CATSRGRQGNTGELFF
.	TRBV9	few	TRBJ1-1	TGTGCCAGCAGCTTCGGCGGGGGGTTTAGGACTGAAGCTTTCTTT	CASSFGGGFRTEAFF
TRBD2	TRBV4-3	few	TRBJ2-3	TGCGCCAGCAGCCAGGGGACTAGCGGGGGCACAGATACGCAGTATTTT	CASSQGTSGGTDTQYF
TRBD1	TRBV5-1	few	TRBJ2-7	TGCGCCAGCAGCTTCCCGGGACAGAAGGACGAGCAGTACTTC	CASSFPGQKDEQYF
TRBD1	TRBV27	few	TRBJ2-1	TGTGCCAGCAGGGCCGGGACAGGGGGCGGGAATGAGCAGTTCTTC	CASRAGTGGGNEQFF
TRBD1	TRBV19	.	TRBJ1-1	TGTGCCAGTGGTTTGTGGACAGGGATGGCTTTCTTT	CASGLWTGMAFF
TRBD1	TRBV19	.	TRBJ2-1	TGTGCCAGTAGTATGCCTTCGGACAGGGGGAACTCCAATGAGCAGTTCTTC	CASSMPSDRGNSNEQFF
.	TRBV9	.	TRBJ1-4	TGTGCCAGCAGCGTGAACAACGGACTCTTTAATGAAAAACTGTTTTTT	CASSVNNGLFNEKLFF
TRBD1	TRBV7-9	.	TRBJ2-5	TGTGCCAGCAGCTTAAGGGGGGACAGGGGAAGCGAGACCCAGTACTTC	CASSLRGDRGSETQYF
TRBD1	TRBV4-3	.	TRBJ1-6	TGCGCCAGCAGCCAAGAATACACCGGGACAGGGGATTCACCCCTCCACTTT	CASSQEYTGTGDSPLHF
.	TRBV7-9	.	TRBJ2-7	TGTGCCAGCAGCTTAACAGAGATAAACGAGCAGTACTTC	CASSLTEINEQYF
.	TRBV10-3	few	TRBJ1-2	TGTGCCATCAGTGAGTCGGCAGGGGTCGGCTACACCTTC	CAISESAGVGYTF
TRBD2	TRBV2	.	TRBJ2-2	TGTGCCAGCAGTGGGGCATCCGGGGGGTTCACCGGGGAGCTGTTTTTT	CASSGASGGFTGELFF
TRBD2	TRBV11-3	.	TRBJ2-1	TGTGCCAGCAGCTCCGCTAGCGGGGAGCAGTTCTTC	CASSSASGEQFF
.	TRBV7-8	.	TRBJ2-5	TGTGCCAGCAAAGGGGCTGGTTGGGAGACCCAGTACTTC	CASKGAGWETQYF
TRBD1	TRBV10-3	.	TRBJ2-3	TGTGCCATCAGCGGGACAGGAAACACAGATACGCAGTATTTT	CAISGTGNTDTQYF
.	TRBV29-1	.	TRBJ2-3	TGCAGCGCCTGGGCCGCCTCAGATACGCAGTATTTT	CSAWAASDTQYF
.	TRBV2	few	TRBJ2-1	TGTGCCAGCAGTGAGTGGGCGGGGAACAATGAGCAGTTCTTC	CASSEWAGNNEQFF
.	TRBV5-6	.	TRBJ1-2	TGTGCCAGCAGCTTAGGGGGTAATGGCTACACCTTC	CASSLGGNGYTF
TRBD1	TRBV14	few	TRBJ2-7	TGTGCCAGCAGCCGAACAGGGGTGCACGAGCAGTACTTC	CASSRTGVHEQYF
.	TRBV5-1	few	TRBJ2-2	TGCGCCAGCAGCTTGGTTCCGGGGGCGAACACCGGGGAGCTGTTTTTT	CASSLVPGANTGELFF
.	TRBV30	.	TRBJ1-3	TGTGCCTGGAGTGTGCGGGTCCTTAACTCTGGAAACACCATATATTTT	CAWSVRVLNSGNTIYF
TRBD1	TRBV7-2	few	TRBJ2-1	TGTGCCAGCAGGACCCCCGGGACAGGAAATGAGCAGTTCTTC	CASRTPGTGNEQFF
.	TRBV4-3	.	TRBJ2-5	TGCGCCAGCAGCCAAGAAGCCCCGGGATTGCAAACCCAGTACTTC	CASSQEAPGLQTQYF
.	TRBV13	.	TRBJ1-6	TGTGCCAGCAGCTTAGGAGGACAACAGGGTTATTCACCCCTCCACTTT	CASSLGGQQGYSPLHF
.	TRBV9	few	TRBJ2-1	TGTGCCAGCAGCACAACAGCGACTACCTACAATGAGCAGTTCTTC	CASSTTATTYNEQFF
.	TRBV6-6	.	TRBJ2-5	TGTGCCAGCAGGGACCAACCGGGGGAGACCCAGTACTTC	CASRDQPGETQYF
TRBD1	TRBV9	few	TRBJ2-7	TGTGCCAGCAGCGTCTCCGGGACAGACTACGAGCAGTACTTC	CASSVSGTDYEQYF
TRBD2	TRBV27	.	TRBJ2-1	TGTGCCAGCAGTAACCCTAGCGGGGGGTACAATGAGCAGTTCTTC	CASSNPSGGYNEQFF
.	TRBV11-2	.	TRBJ1-5	TGTGCCAGCAGCTTAGTAGGGGCACGTCAGCCCCAGCATTTT	CASSLVGARQPQHF
.	TRBV5-5	few	TRBJ2-5	TGTGCCAGCAGTTCGGGTCAAGAGACCCAGTACTTC	CASSSGQETQYF
.	TRBV30	.	TRBJ1-1	TGTGCCTGGACCCCCCTCAGGGGACGACGATTTGGGGCTTTCTTT	CAWTPLRGRRFGAFF
.	TRBV4-3	.	TRBJ2-7	TGCGCCAGCAGCCGCTCGCAGGGTCTCAACGAGCAGTACTTC	CASSRSQGLNEQYF
.	TRBV9	.	TRBJ2-1	TGTGCCAGCAGCGTAGAAGGGGGTAGGATAAATGAGCAGTTCTTC	CASSVEGGRINEQFF
.	TRBV12-5	.	TRBJ1-1	TGTGCTAGTGGTTTTCCAGGGCCTGAAGCTTTCTTT	CASGFPGPEAFF
TRBD1	TRBV9	.	TRBJ1-2	TGTGCCAGCAGCGTAACACAGGGGTTTTATGGCTACACCTTC	CASSVTQGFYGYTF
.	TRBV7-2	.	TRBJ2-1	TGTGCCAGCAGCTTAGTTGGGGGAGGATTCCACAATGAGCAGTTCTTC	CASSLVGGGFHNEQFF
TRBD2	TRBV5-5	.	TRBJ2-2	TGTGCCAGCAGCCCACAAAGCGGGGGGGACACCGGGGAGCTGTTTTTT	CASSPQSGGDTGELFF
TRBD2	TRBV2	.	TRBJ2-1	TGTGCCAGCAGTGGCGTAGCGGGATCAGTAGGTGAGCAGTTCTTC	CASSGVAGSVGEQFF
.	TRBV29-1	few	TRBJ2-7	TGCAGCGTCGCCGACAGGCTCTACGAGCAGTACTTC	CSVADRLYEQYF
.	TRBV29-1	.	TRBJ2-3	TGCAGCGTTGGGCTCCCACGGGGCACAGATACGCAGTATTTT	CSVGLPRGTDTQYF
.	TRBV6-6	.	TRBJ2-3	TGTGCCAGCAGTTACTCCGGACACGACACAGATACGCAGTATTTT	CASSYSGHDTDTQYF
TRBD1	TRBV2	few	TRBJ2-7	TGTGCCAGCAGTCTGACAGGGGCCGGCTCCTACGAGCAGTACTTC	CASSLTGAGSYEQYF
TRBD2	TRBV29-1	.	TRBJ2-1	TGCAGCGTTGGGCGGGGGGGAGGTGAGCAGTTCTTC	CSVGRGGGEQFF